This entry concerns a single T cell receptor beta chain. The data are from a study of T cell changes during pregnancy in multiple sclerosis. The repertoire was sequenced with immunoSEQ multiplex PCR; TCRdb's copy has only in-frame clones and lacks some. The sample has 50,000 to 65,000 clones, about 91% seen once; the top ten hold around 1.7%. The length of the CDR3 is 15 residues. CDR1 is SGHTS, CDR2 YDEGEE, per germline. Losses at the gene ends were 6 bases for V and 8 bases for J; bases not matched to a gene: 11. Sequenced material: peripheral blood, taken after pregnancy. This clonotype was sampled from a female donor with multiple sclerosis, enrolled in a pregnancy study. The V gene is TRBV5-8, the J gene TRBJ2-4; 10 bases line up with TRBD1. The CDR3 spells CASTRQGAIADIQYF. In DNA, the CDR3 is TGTGCCAGCACCCGACAGGGGGCCATCGCGGACATTCAGTACTTC.